These 13 T cell receptor beta chains share one sample of origin, sequenced in a study of T cell clonality in common variable immunodeficiency. Overall study findings and caveats: In common variable immunodeficiency, TCR beta chains reportedly carried fewer deletions and N-nucleotide insertions.

No antigen is known for these receptors. TCRdb's copy holds only in-frame clones and misses some; the assay was immunoSEQ multiplex PCR. The sample is made up of some 19,000 clones, none counted only once. The sample taken for sequencing was peripheral blood mononuclear cells. The source is a human donor with common variable immunodeficiency.

In its sample, this clone is medium-sized. From the germline J gene comes the end of the CDR3, since the read stops 3 residues before it. The chain joins TRBV29-1 to TRBJ1-2; possibly TRBD1 for D (5 bases). Germline V gives CDR1 SQVTM, CDR2 ANQGSEA. The CDR3 sequence is 10 residues long. V gave up 6 bases and J gave up 5 bases, with 7 bases separating them. The CDR3 sequence is CSVPGYGYTF. The part of the CDR3 DNA that was read is TGCAGCGTCCCAGGGTATGGC.

Sample share makes this clone medium-sized (0.01 to 0.1%). The read finishes 3 residues shy of the CDR3 end, and the germline J gene is used to complete it. This chain connects TRBV5-6 to TRBJ2-7, with 7 positions matching TRBD1. From germline, CDR1 is SGHDT and CDR2 YYEEEE. V shed 3 bases, J shed 0 bases, and the junction held 3 bases outside the gene matches. The CDR3 loop spans 14 amino acids. The covered CDR3 bases are TGTGCCAGCAGCTCGGGACAGTCCTCCTACGAG. Translated, it gives CASSSGQSSYE. The whole CDR3 is CASSSGQSSYEQYF.

This clone came up many times. The CDR3 is CASSIGQRSSTDTQYF. Partial CDR3 DNA: TGTGCCAGTAGTATAGGGCAGCGCTCTAGCACAGATACG. The rearrangement links TRBV19 to TRBJ2-3; D is unclear. The read ends 3 residues before the CDR3 terminus; that terminus is restored from the germline J gene. This CDR3 has 16 amino acids. Germline V CDR1 and CDR2: LNHDA, SQIVND (reference sequence). Trimming cost V 1 base and J 0 bases, with 11 bases left between them.

This clone came up many times. The read ends 3 residues shy of where the CDR3 ends; the end is completed using the germline J gene. The chain carries TRBV5-5 and TRBJ1-5; 7 bases match TRBD1. The J segment lost 4 bases and the V segment lost 4 bases, leaving 8 bases of the junction unmatched. The germline V gene encodes CDR1 SGHKS and CDR2 YYEKEE (reference sequence). This CDR3 has 15 residues. CDR3 bases read: TGTGCCAGCAGCGTGACTGACAGGGAGAATCAGCCC. Amino acids: CASSVTDRENQP. The full CDR3 sequence reads CASSVTDRENQPQHF.

This clone was detected only a few times. From the germline J gene comes the end of the CDR3, since the read stops 3 residues before it. V is TRBV18 and J is TRBJ1-2; 7 bases align to TRBD1. This CDR3 spans 15 amino acids. The germline CDR1 and CDR2 sequences are KGHSH and LQKENI. The junction had 10 bases not matched to a gene; V was cut back by 3 bases and J by 6 bases. CDR3: CASSPRQGDYDGYTF. CDR3 DNA (partial): TGTGCCAGCTCACCGAGACAGGGCGACTATGATGGC.

Comments on this clone: The read terminates 3 residues before the CDR3 end, so the remaining end is supplied by the germline J gene. The rearrangement uses TRBV2 and TRBJ2-1; the match to TRBD2 covers 12 bases. The V gene's germline CDR1 is SNHLY and CDR2 FYNNEI. The V segment lost 2 bases and the J segment 8 bases; nucleotides outside the gene matches: 10. The CDR3 covers 17 residues. Incomplete CDR3 DNA: TGTGCCAGCAGTGAATGGCCTAGCGGGGGGGCCGGGGATGAG. This translates into CASSEWPSGGAGDE. The complete CDR3 protein is CASSEWPSGGAGDEQFF.

Regarding this clone: The read ends 3 residues early relative to the CDR3; the germline J gene fills the gap. This chain uses TRBV6-2 or TRBV6-3 with TRBJ2-1, with TRBD2 identical over 12 bases. Germline assignment: CDR1 MNHEY and CDR2 SVGEGT. V was clipped by 6 bases and J by 5 bases; unmatched bases: 5. This CDR3 spans 15 amino acids. The sequenced CDR3 bases are TGTGCCAGCAGGGCTAGCGGGGGGGCTAACAATGAG. This sequence encodes CASRASGGANNE. The whole CDR3 protein reads CASRASGGANNEQFF.

This clone came up a few times. The CDR3 end falls 3 residues outside the read, so it is completed with the germline J gene. The rearrangement uses TRBV13 and TRBJ1-2; 7 positions agree with TRBD1. There are 14 residues in the CDR3. Germline V gene sequence: CDR1 PRHDT, CDR2 FYEKMQ (reference sequence). V gave up 6 bases and J gave up 5 bases; unmatched junction bases: 9. CDR3 region: CASSSQGETYGYTF. CDR3 DNA (partial): TGTGCCAGCAGTTCCCAGGGGGAGACGTATGGC.

This clone was counted only a few times. The read ends 3 residues shy of where the CDR3 ends; the end is completed using the germline J gene. This chain uses TRBV19 with TRBJ2-7; tentative D call: TRBD2 (5 bases). CDR3 length: 13 residues. Looked up from germline, CDR1 is LNHDA and CDR2 is SQIVND (reference sequence). The V end lost 2 bases, the J end lost 6 bases, and 11 bases lay between the germline ends. The CDR3: CASSIQVRGEQYF. The sequenced CDR3 bases are TGTGCCAGTAGTATACAGGTCCGGGGCGAG.

This clone was counted a few times. The CDR3 reads CASSIKAVKYQETQYF. CDR3 DNA, as far as it was read: TGTGCCAGTAGTATCAAGGCGGTGAAATACCAAGAGACC. The J gene is TRBJ2-5, the V gene TRBV19; no firm D call. Sequencing ends 3 residues short of the CDR3 end; the germline J gene provides the rest. The germline CDR1 and CDR2 sequences are LNHDA and SQIVND (reference sequence). The CDR3 is 16 amino acids. Trimming stripped 3 bases from V and 0 bases from J, with 14 bases between.

Incomplete CDR3 DNA: TGTGCCAGCAGCCCAAAAAACGCCCAGGGAAACACC. Translating gives CASSPKNAQGNT. The full CDR3 sequence reads CASSPKNAQGNTIYF. The chain links TRBV7-9 to TRBJ1-3; D ambiguous. The sequence runs out 3 residues before the end of the CDR3; the remainder is reconstructed from the germline J gene. CDR3 size: 15 residues. CDR1 and CDR2 (germline): SEHNR, FQNEAQ (reference sequence). The V and J ends lost 5 bases and 4 bases respectively, with 15 bases between them.

Ten or more counts support this clone. Sequencing ends 3 residues short of the CDR3 end; the germline J gene provides the rest. The gene calls are TRBV29-1 and TRBJ1-1; 8 positions match TRBD1. V lost 3 bases, J lost 6 bases, and 9 bases stayed unmatched. Germline V CDR1 and CDR2: SQVTM, ANQGSEA. There are 14 residues in the CDR3. Partial CDR3 DNA: TGCAGCGTTGAGGAGGACAGGGAAGGCCCTGAA. Protein product: CSVEEDREGPE. From start to end, the CDR3 is CSVEEDREGPEAFF.

This clone has a handful of counts. Coverage ceases 3 residues before the CDR3 finishes, and the germline J gene fills in the end. The chain has TRBV6-1 and TRBJ1-2; 8 nucleotides line up with TRBD1. V was pared by 4 bases and J by 3 bases, with 4 bases of the junction left unmatched. Per the germline V gene, CDR1 is MNHNS and CDR2 is SASEGT. The CDR3 contains 14 residues. CDR3: CASSGTGWDYGYTF. The covered CDR3 bases are TGTGCCAGCAGTGGGACAGGGTGGGACTATGGC.